This passage covers 2 T cell receptor beta chains from one sample sequenced in a study of blood T cells in healthy people across ages. A second PCR of roughly 7 to 11 cycles used a sample-barcoded 5' primer and a J-beta primer mix. TCRdb used MiXCR to reprocess the 5' RACE reads, holding one entry per CDR3 protein. Of hundreds of thousands of distinct CDR3 sequences in the sample, 40% to 50% are singletons; the top ten hold 20% to 25%. Source material: blood. All receptors derive from a man older than 75 in good health.

The chain employs TRBV5-1 and TRBJ1-6; no clear D gene. This CDR3 region has 14 residues. Per the germline V gene, CDR1 is SGHRS and CDR2 is YFSETQ. V gave up 0 bases and J gave up 9 bases, with 10 bases separating them. The CDR3 reads CASSLGQRASPLHF. CDR3 nucleotide sequence: TGCGCCAGCAGCTTGGGACAACGAGCTTCACCCCTCCACTTT. Looking up the rest from reference TRBV5-1 and TRBJ1-6 gives the full variable domain: KAGVTQTPRYLIKTRGQQVTLSCSPISGHRSVSWYQQTPGQGLQFLFEYFSETQRNKGNFPGRFSGRQFSNSRSEMNVSTLELGDSALYLCASSLGQRASPLHFGNGTRLTVT.

The V and J genes are TRBV6-5 and TRBJ1-1, with a tentative D call TRBD1 (6 bases). Germline V gene lookup returns CDR1 MNHEY and CDR2 SVGAGI. The CDR3 runs 13 residues. The V end was cut by 5 bases, the J end by 3 bases, with 10 bases between. This CDR3 is CASSDRLDTEAFF. In DNA, the CDR3 is TGTGCCAGCAGTGACAGGTTGGACACTGAAGCTTTCTTT.